This is a list of T cell receptor beta chains from one sample in a study of T cell responses to AZD1222 COVID-19 vaccine. Sequencing was performed with immunoSEQ multiplex PCR; in TCRdb, only in-frame clones are kept and a portion is missing. The table has some 130,000 clones, 80% to 90% seen once. The material was peripheral blood, obtained on day 0 of AZD1222 vaccination. These receptors were taken from an adult in good health. The CDR3 runs from the conserved cysteine through the conserved F or W. D genes are given only for firm matches. Rows may omit the clone size; those that give it use once, few, many or a size class.

CDR3: CASSTGSPEKLFF
DNA: TGTGCCAGCTCGACAGGATCGCCTGAAAAACTGTTTTTT
V: TRBV10-3
size: -
J: TRBJ1-4
D: -

CDR3: CASSGGQVLNQPQHF
DNA: TGTGCCAGTAGTGGGGGACAGGTCCTCAATCAGCCCCAGCATTTT
V: TRBV19
size: once
J: TRBJ1-5
D: TRBD1

CDR3: CASRGSGTRREKLFF
DNA: TGTGCCAGCAGGGGGTCCGGGACGAGGCGGGAAAAACTGTTTTTT
V: TRBV28
size: -
J: TRBJ1-4
D: -

CDR3: CASSLGGRGTEAFF
DNA: TGTGCCAGCAGCTTGGGAGGTAGGGGGACTGAAGCTTTCTTT
V: TRBV5-4
size: -
J: TRBJ1-1
D: -

CDR3: CASSQGPNSPLHF
DNA: TGTGCCAGCAGCCAAGGGCCAAATTCACCCCTCCACTTT
V: TRBV14
size: -
J: TRBJ1-6
D: -

CDR3: CAWTPGYEQYF
DNA: TGTGCCTGGACCCCCGGGTACGAGCAGTACTTC
V: TRBV30
size: -
J: TRBJ2-7
D: -

CDR3: CASSEITTDTQYF
DNA: TGTGCCAGCAGCGAAATTACCACAGATACGCAGTATTTT
V: TRBV9
size: once
J: TRBJ2-3
D: -

CDR3: CASSSGITGELFF
DNA: TGTGCCAGCAGCTCAGGGATCACCGGGGAGCTGTTTTTT
V: TRBV11-3
size: -
J: TRBJ2-2
D: -

CDR3: CASLVPRDTSSYNEQFF
DNA: TGTGCAAGTCTCGTTCCTCGGGACACCAGCTCCTACAATGAGCAGTTCTTC
V: TRBV12-2
size: -
J: TRBJ2-1
D: -

CDR3: CASSLEAGEAFF
DNA: TGTGCCAGCAGCCTGGAGGCGGGCGAGGCTTTCTTT
V: TRBV7-2
size: -
J: TRBJ1-1
D: -

CDR3: CAVLRLAGDEQYF
DNA: TGTGCCGTTTTAAGACTAGCGGGGGACGAGCAGTACTTC
V: TRBV7-8
size: -
J: TRBJ2-7
D: TRBD2

CDR3: CAWRKPQQTGELFF
DNA: TGTGCCTGGAGAAAGCCACAGCAAACCGGGGAGCTGTTTTTT
V: TRBV30
size: -
J: TRBJ2-2
D: -

CDR3: CASSPFASGTEAFF
DNA: TGTGCCAGCAGCCCCTTCGCCTCAGGCACTGAAGCTTTCTTT
V: TRBV28
size: -
J: TRBJ1-1
D: -

CDR3: CASSASGRANEQFF
DNA: TGCGCCAGCAGTGCTAGCGGGAGGGCCAATGAGCAGTTCTTC
V: TRBV10-1
size: -
J: TRBJ2-1
D: TRBD2

CDR3: CATAGGGRDNEQFF
DNA: TGTGCCACCGCGGGGGGTGGGAGAGACAATGAGCAGTTCTTC
V: TRBV2
size: -
J: TRBJ2-1
D: TRBD2

CDR3: CASSLGGGSSYNEQFF
DNA: TGTGCCAGCAGCTTAGGAGGGGGAAGCTCCTACAATGAGCAGTTCTTC
V: TRBV11-3
size: -
J: TRBJ2-1
D: -

CDR3: CASSLGAWGSYNEQFF
DNA: TGTGCCAGCAGCTTAGGGGCCTGGGGCTCCTACAATGAGCAGTTCTTC
V: TRBV11-3
size: -
J: TRBJ2-1
D: -

CDR3: CAWATGYNQPQHF
DNA: TGTGCCTGGGCCACAGGGTACAATCAGCCCCAGCATTTT
V: TRBV30
size: -
J: TRBJ1-5
D: -

CDR3: CATQDTSYNEQFF
DNA: TGTGCCACCCAAGACACCTCCTACAATGAGCAGTTCTTC
V: TRBV24-1
size: -
J: TRBJ2-1
D: -

CDR3: CASSVRDRAANEQFF
DNA: TGTGCCAGCAGCGTCCGGGACAGGGCCGCTAATGAGCAGTTCTTC
V: TRBV5-4
size: -
J: TRBJ2-1
D: TRBD1

CDR3: CASARGGTDTQYF
DNA: TGTGCCAGTGCCCGGGGGGGCACAGATACGCAGTATTTT
V: TRBV19
size: -
J: TRBJ2-3
D: TRBD2

CDR3: CASSRSGGNEKLFF
DNA: TGCGCCAGCAGCAGGTCCGGGGGGAATGAAAAACTGTTTTTT
V: TRBV5-1
size: -
J: TRBJ1-4
D: -

CDR3: CASSWTGPYNEQFF
DNA: TGTGCCAGTAGTTGGACAGGGCCCTACAATGAGCAGTTCTTC
V: TRBV19
size: -
J: TRBJ2-1
D: TRBD1

CDR3: CASGPDSLPGTQYF
DNA: TGTGCCAGTGGTCCGGACTCCTTACCCGGTACGCAGTATTTT
V: TRBV19
size: -
J: TRBJ2-3
D: -

CDR3: CATSDFRGSDTQYF
DNA: TGTGCCACCAGTGATTTTAGGGGATCAGATACGCAGTATTTT
V: TRBV24-1
size: -
J: TRBJ2-3
D: -

CDR3: CASSYRGGAGQPQHF
DNA: TGTGCCAGCAGTTACAGGGGTGGGGCGGGGCAGCCCCAGCATTTT
V: TRBV6-5
size: few
J: TRBJ1-5
D: -

CDR3: CASSEPGQGYEQFF
DNA: TGTGCCAGCAGCGAGCCGGGACAGGGGTATGAGCAGTTCTTC
V: TRBV7-8
size: -
J: TRBJ2-1
D: TRBD1

CDR3: CASSLAVGGSGYTF
DNA: TGTGCCAGCAGCTTGGCCGTCGGGGGCTCTGGCTACACCTTC
V: TRBV5-6
size: -
J: TRBJ1-2
D: -

CDR3: CASSFLGQPSYEQYF
DNA: TGCGCCAGCAGCTTTCTCGGGCAGCCCTCCTACGAGCAGTACTTC
V: TRBV5-1
size: -
J: TRBJ2-7
D: -

CDR3: CATSGGFDEQYF
DNA: TGTGCCACCTCGGGGGGTTTCGACGAGCAGTACTTC
V: TRBV15
size: -
J: TRBJ2-7
D: TRBD2

CDR3: CASSKGGLTGDEQFF
DNA: TGTGCCAGCAGCAAAGGAGGGCTAACCGGCGATGAGCAGTTCTTC
V: TRBV9
size: -
J: TRBJ2-1
D: -

CDR3: CATSDPDRLGTDTQYF
DNA: TGTGCCACCAGTGATCCCGACAGGCTTGGGACAGATACGCAGTATTTT
V: TRBV24-1
size: -
J: TRBJ2-3
D: -

CDR3: CASSVGGTETYSPLHF
DNA: TGTGCCAGCAGCGTAGGAGGGACAGAGACCTATTCACCCCTCCACTTT
V: TRBV9
size: once
J: TRBJ1-6
D: TRBD1

CDR3: CASSQGYEQFF
DNA: TGTGCCAGCAGCCAAGGGTATGAGCAGTTCTTC
V: TRBV14
size: -
J: TRBJ2-1
D: -

CDR3: CASSPILWGSHEQYF
DNA: TGTGCCAGCAGCCCCATACTCTGGGGGTCCCACGAGCAGTACTTC
V: TRBV6-5
size: -
J: TRBJ2-7
D: -

CDR3: CASSPPRGAGTEAFF
DNA: TGTGCCAGCAGTCCCCCCCGGGGGGCAGGCACTGAAGCTTTCTTT
V: TRBV28
size: -
J: TRBJ1-1
D: -

CDR3: CASSLDASNQPQHF
DNA: TGTGCCAGCAGTTTAGACGCTAGCAATCAGCCCCAGCATTTT
V: TRBV28
size: -
J: TRBJ1-5
D: -

CDR3: CASSLGEGGSQPQHF
DNA: TGTGCCAGCAGTCTCGGGGAAGGGGGCAGTCAGCCCCAGCATTTT
V: TRBV28
size: -
J: TRBJ1-5
D: TRBD1

CDR3: CAWQDQLSGNTIYF
DNA: TGTGCCTGGCAGGATCAGCTCTCTGGAAACACCATATATTTT
V: TRBV30
size: -
J: TRBJ1-3
D: -

CDR3: CASSEPGLGYNEQFF
DNA: TGTGCCAGCAGCGAACCGGGACTAGGGTACAATGAGCAGTTCTTC
V: TRBV4-2
size: -
J: TRBJ2-1
D: TRBD2

CDR3: CATSDRQGGMQPQHF
DNA: TGTGCCACCAGTGACCGACAGGGAGGAATGCAGCCCCAGCATTTT
V: TRBV24-1
size: -
J: TRBJ1-5
D: TRBD1

CDR3: CASTLARGTGVGTEAFF
DNA: TGCGCCAGCACCCTGGCCCGCGGCACCGGGGTCGGCACTGAAGCTTTCTTT
V: TRBV5-1
size: -
J: TRBJ1-1
D: -

CDR3: CASSKVGEQYF
DNA: TGTGCCAGCAGCAAAGTTGGCGAGCAGTACTTC
V: TRBV21-1
size: once
J: TRBJ2-7
D: -

CDR3: CASTPGDRGKEQYF
DNA: TGTGCCAGCACCCCTGGGGACAGGGGGAAGGAGCAGTACTTC
V: TRBV6-6
size: -
J: TRBJ2-7
D: TRBD1

CDR3: CAILAVDSNRRYGYTF
DNA: TGTGCCATCTTGGCTGTCGACTCAAATCGCCGCTATGGCTACACCTTC
V: TRBV10-3
size: -
J: TRBJ1-2
D: -

CDR3: CASSREGQAGPRDF
DNA: TGTGCCAGTAGCAGGGAGGGGCAGGCCGGACCCCGGGACTTC
V: TRBV19
size: few
J: TRBJ2-4
D: TRBD2

CDR3: CASSILAGLVVTGELFF
DNA: TGTGCCAGTAGTATACTGGCGGGACTAGTGGTCACCGGGGAGCTGTTTTTT
V: TRBV19
size: -
J: TRBJ2-2
D: TRBD2

CDR3: CATQRRLAGDRNEQFF
DNA: TGTGCCACCCAACGTCGACTAGCGGGAGACCGGAATGAGCAGTTCTTC
V: TRBV27
size: -
J: TRBJ2-1
D: TRBD2

CDR3: CASSEGQGWEQYF
DNA: TGTGCCAGCAGCGAGGGACAGGGGTGGGAGCAGTACTTC
V: TRBV9
size: -
J: TRBJ2-7
D: TRBD1

CDR3: CAWGQGKHEQYF
DNA: TGTGCCTGGGGACAGGGCAAGCACGAGCAGTACTTC
V: TRBV30
size: -
J: TRBJ2-7
D: TRBD1

CDR3: CASRNPPGQNYEQYF
DNA: TGTGCCAGCAGGAACCCTCCGGGACAGAATTACGAGCAGTACTTC
V: TRBV6-5
size: -
J: TRBJ2-7
D: TRBD1

CDR3: CASSAGDGPYEQYF
DNA: TGTGCCAGCAGCGCCGGGGACGGACCCTACGAGCAGTACTTC
V: TRBV11-3
size: -
J: TRBJ2-7
D: -

CDR3: CSVQRGDYNEQFF
DNA: TGCAGCGTTCAGCGGGGCGACTACAATGAGCAGTTCTTC
V: TRBV29-1
size: -
J: TRBJ2-1
D: TRBD2

CDR3: CSVGPGRVADTQYF
DNA: TGCAGCGTGGGGCCGGGCAGGGTCGCAGATACGCAGTATTTT
V: TRBV29-1
size: -
J: TRBJ2-3
D: -